The 4 T cell receptor beta chains given below trace back to one sample, sequenced in a study of T cell responses to AZD1222 COVID-19 vaccine. Measured with immunoSEQ multiplex PCR; TCRdb has only the in-frame clones, and not every one. Among 200,000 or so clones, approximately 94% were seen once, and the ten largest hold roughly 1%. The specimen was peripheral blood, collected 28 days after the second AZD1222 dose. Receptors were obtained from an adult who received the AZD1222 COVID-19 vaccine.

The CDR3 DNA sequence: TGTGCCAGCAGCCCTATGCCAGGGACGCCTGAGACCCAGTACTTC. Protein sequence: CASSPMPGTPETQYF. This chain joins TRBV9 and TRBJ2-5; the D gene could be TRBD1 or TRBD2 (5 bases each). CDR1 is SGDLS and CDR2 is YYNGEE in the germline V gene. The CDR3 sequence is 15 residues long. The V end was cut by 4 bases, the J end by 5 bases, with 18 bases between.

This chain links TRBV24-1 with TRBJ1-2, with 7 bases that match TRBD1. Germline values: CDR1 KGHDR, CDR2 SFDVKD. V was clipped by 3 bases and J by 3 bases; unmatched bases: 6. The CDR3 runs to 15 residues. CDR3 loop: CATSDPLTGDYGYTF. In DNA, the CDR3 is TGTGCCACCAGTGATCCACTAACAGGGGACTATGGCTACACCTTC.

This chain joins TRBV7-9 and TRBJ1-6, with a possible D match to TRBD1 (5 bases). Trimming left V 4 bases short and J 5 bases short, with 12 bases between. The germline gives CDR1 SEHNR, CDR2 FQNEAQ (reference sequence). The CDR3 has 15 amino acids. The CDR3 DNA sequence: TGTGCCAGCAGCTACCGGGAGGGGAATAATTCACCCCTCCACTTT. Protein: CASSYREGNNSPLHF.

In the case of this clone: A read error may account for a junction end that differs from germline. V usage is TRBV4-1 and J usage is TRBJ2-7, with TRBD2 matching over 7 bases. CDR1 is MGHRA, CDR2 YSYEKL, per germline. The CDR3 is 15 amino acids. The CDR3 nucleotides read TGCGCCAGCAGCCATTTCGCGGGAGTCTCCGACGAGCAGTACTTC. It codes for CASSHFAGVSDEQYF.